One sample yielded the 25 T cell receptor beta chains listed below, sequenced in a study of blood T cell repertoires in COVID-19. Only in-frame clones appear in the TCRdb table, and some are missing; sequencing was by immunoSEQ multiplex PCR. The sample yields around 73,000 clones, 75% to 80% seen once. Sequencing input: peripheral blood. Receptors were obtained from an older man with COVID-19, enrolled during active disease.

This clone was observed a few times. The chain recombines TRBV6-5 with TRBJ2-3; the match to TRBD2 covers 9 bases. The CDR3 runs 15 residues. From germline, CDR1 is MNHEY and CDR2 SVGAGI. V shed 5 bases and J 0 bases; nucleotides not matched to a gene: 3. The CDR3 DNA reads TGTGCCAGCAGTCCAACTAGCGGGAGCACAGATACGCAGTATTTT. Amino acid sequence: CASSPTSGSTDTQYF.

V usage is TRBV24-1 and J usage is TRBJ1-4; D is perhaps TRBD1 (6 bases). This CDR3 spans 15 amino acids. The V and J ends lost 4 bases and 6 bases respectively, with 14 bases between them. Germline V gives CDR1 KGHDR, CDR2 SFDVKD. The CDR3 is CATSDSGAGDEKLFF. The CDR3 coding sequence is TGTGCCACCAGTGACTCAGGGGCGGGGGATGAAAAACTGTTTTTT.

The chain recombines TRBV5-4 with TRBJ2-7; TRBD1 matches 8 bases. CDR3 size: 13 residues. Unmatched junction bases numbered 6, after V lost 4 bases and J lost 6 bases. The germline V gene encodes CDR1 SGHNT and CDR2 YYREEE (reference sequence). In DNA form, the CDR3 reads TGTGCCAGCAGCAGGACAACAGGGGGCGAGCAGTACTTC. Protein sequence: CASSRTTGGEQYF.

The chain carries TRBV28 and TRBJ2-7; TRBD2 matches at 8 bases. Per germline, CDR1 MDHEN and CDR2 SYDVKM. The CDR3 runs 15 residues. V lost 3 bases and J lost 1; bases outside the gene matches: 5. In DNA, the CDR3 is TGTGCCAGCAGTTTCTACGGACTAGCTTCCTACGAGCAGTACTTC. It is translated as CASSFYGLASYEQYF.

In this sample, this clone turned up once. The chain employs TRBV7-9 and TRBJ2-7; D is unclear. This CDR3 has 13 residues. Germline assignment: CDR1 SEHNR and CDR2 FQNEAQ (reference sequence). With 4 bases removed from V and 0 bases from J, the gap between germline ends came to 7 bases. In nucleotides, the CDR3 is TGTGCCAGCAGCTCTCCCAGCTCCTACGAGCAGTACTTC. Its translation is CASSSPSSYEQYF.

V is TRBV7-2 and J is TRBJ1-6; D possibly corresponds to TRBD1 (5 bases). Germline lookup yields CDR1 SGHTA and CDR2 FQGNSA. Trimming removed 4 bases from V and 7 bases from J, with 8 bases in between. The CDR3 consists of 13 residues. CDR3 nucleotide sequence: TGTGCCAGCAGCTCAAGACAGAATTCACCCCTCCACTTT. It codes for CASSSRQNSPLHF. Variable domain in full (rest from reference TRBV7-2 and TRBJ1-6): GAGVSQSPSNKVTEKGKDVELRCDPISGHTALYWYRQSLGQGLEFLIYFQGNSAPDKSGLPSDRFSAERTGGSVSTLTIQRTQQEDSAVYLCASSSRQNSPLHFGNGTRLTVT.

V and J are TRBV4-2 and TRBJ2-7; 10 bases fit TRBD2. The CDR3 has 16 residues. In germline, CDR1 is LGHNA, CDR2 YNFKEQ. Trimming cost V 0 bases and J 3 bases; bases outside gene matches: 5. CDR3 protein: CASSQDPGTSDYEQYF. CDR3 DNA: TGTGCCAGCAGCCAAGACCCGGGGACTAGCGACTACGAGCAGTACTTC.

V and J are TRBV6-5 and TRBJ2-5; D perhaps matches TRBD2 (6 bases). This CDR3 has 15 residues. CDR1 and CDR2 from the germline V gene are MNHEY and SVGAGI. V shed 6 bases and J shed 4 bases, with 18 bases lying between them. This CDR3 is CASRPRGTSIETQYF. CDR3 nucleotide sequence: TGTGCCAGCAGACCCCGGGGCACTAGCATAGAGACCCAGTACTTC.

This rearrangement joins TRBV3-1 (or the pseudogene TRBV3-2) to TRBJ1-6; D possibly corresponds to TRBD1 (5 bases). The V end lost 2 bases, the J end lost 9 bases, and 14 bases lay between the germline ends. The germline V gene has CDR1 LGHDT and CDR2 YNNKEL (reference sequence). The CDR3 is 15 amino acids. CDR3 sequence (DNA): TGTGCCAGCAGCCAATTACGGGGGTTGGGTTCACCCCTCCACTTT. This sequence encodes CASSQLRGLGSPLHF.

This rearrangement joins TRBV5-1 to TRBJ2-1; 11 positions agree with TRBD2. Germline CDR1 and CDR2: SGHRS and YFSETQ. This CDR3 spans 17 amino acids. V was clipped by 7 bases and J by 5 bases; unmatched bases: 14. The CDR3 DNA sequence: TGCGCCAGCCGGGGTGGTAGCGGGAGGGCCGGGAACAATGAGCAGTTCTTC. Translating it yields CASRGGSGRAGNNEQFF.

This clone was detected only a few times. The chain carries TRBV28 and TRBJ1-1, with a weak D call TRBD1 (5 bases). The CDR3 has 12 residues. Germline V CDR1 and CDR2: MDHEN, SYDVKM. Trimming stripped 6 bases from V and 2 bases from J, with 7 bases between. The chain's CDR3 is CASRTVNTEAFF. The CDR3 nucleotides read TGTGCCAGCAGGACAGTTAACACTGAAGCTTTCTTT.

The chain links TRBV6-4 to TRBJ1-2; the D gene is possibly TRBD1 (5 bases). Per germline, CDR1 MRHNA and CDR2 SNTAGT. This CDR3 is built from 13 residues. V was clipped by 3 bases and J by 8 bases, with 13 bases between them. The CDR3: CASSEFGGRGYTF. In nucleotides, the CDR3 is TGTGCCAGCAGTGAATTCGGGGGACGGGGCTACACCTTC.

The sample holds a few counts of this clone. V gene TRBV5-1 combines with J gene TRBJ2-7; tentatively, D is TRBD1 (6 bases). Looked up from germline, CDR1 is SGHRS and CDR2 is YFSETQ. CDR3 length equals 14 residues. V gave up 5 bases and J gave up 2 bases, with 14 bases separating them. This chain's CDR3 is CASRRTASAYEQYF. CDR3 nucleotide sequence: TGCGCCAGCAGAAGGACAGCCTCAGCCTACGAGCAGTACTTC. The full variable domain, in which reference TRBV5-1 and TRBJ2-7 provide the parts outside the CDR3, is KAGVTQTPRYLIKTRGQQVTLSCSPISGHRSVSWYQQTPGQGLQFLFEYFSETQRNKGNFPGRFSGRQFSNSRSEMNVSTLELGDSALYLCASRRTASAYEQYFGPGTRLTVT.

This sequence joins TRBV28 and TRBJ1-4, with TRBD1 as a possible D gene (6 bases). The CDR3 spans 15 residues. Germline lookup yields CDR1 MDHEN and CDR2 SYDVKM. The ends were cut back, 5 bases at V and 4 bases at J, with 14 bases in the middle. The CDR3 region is CASSPEDRSNEKLFF. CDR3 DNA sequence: TGTGCCAGCAGTCCAGAGGACAGAAGTAATGAAAAACTGTTTTTT.

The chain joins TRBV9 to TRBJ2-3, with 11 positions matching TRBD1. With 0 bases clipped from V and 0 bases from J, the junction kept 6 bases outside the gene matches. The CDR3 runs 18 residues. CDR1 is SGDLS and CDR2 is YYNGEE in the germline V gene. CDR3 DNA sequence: TGTGCCAGCAGCGTAGCTACAGGACAGGGGGCAAGCACAGATACGCAGTATTTT. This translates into CASSVATGQGASTDTQYF.

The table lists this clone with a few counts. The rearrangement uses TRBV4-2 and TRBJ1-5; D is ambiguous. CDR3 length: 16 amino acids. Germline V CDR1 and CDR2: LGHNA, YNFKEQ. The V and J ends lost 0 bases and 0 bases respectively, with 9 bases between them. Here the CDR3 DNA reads TGTGCCAGCAGCCAAGAACTGGTATATAGCAATCAGCCCCAGCATTTT. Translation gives CASSQELVYSNQPQHF.

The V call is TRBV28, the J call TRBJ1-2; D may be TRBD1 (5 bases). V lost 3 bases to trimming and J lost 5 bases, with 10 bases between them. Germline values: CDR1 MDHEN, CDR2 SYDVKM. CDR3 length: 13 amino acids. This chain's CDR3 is CASSFGAGYGYTF. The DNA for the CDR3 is TGTGCCAGCAGTTTTGGTGCAGGGTATGGCTACACCTTC.

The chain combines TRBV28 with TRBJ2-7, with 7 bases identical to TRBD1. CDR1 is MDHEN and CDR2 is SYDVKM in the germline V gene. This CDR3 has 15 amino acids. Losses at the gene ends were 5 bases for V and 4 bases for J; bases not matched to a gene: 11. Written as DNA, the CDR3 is TGTGCCAGCAGTGGCCTCGGGACAGATCTATACGAGCAGTACTTC. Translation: CASSGLGTDLYEQYF.

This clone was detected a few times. CDR3 region: CASSPEAGDYNEQFF. In DNA form, the CDR3 reads TGTGCCAGCTCACCCGAGGCCGGGGACTACAATGAGCAGTTCTTC. The chain joins TRBV18 to TRBJ2-1; maybe TRBD2 (5 bases). Looked up from germline, CDR1 is KGHSH and CDR2 is LQKENI. The CDR3 sequence is 15 residues long. V lost 3 bases to trimming and J lost 3 bases, with 12 bases between them.

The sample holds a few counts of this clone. The CDR3 loop reads CASTRENGLGYTF. The CDR3 DNA is TGTGCCAGTACCAGGGAAAATGGGTTGGGCTACACCTTC. The chain recombines TRBV19 with TRBJ1-2, with D tentatively TRBD1 (5 bases). Trimming stripped 7 bases from V and 8 bases from J, with 17 bases between. The CDR3 consists of 13 residues. The germline gives CDR1 LNHDA, CDR2 SQIVND (reference sequence). The complete variable domain, with remaining parts taken from reference TRBV19 and TRBJ1-2, reads DGGITQSPKYLFRKEGQNVTLSCEQNLNHDAMYWYRQDPGQGLRLIYYSQIVNDFQKGDIAEGYSVSREKKESFPLTVTSAQKNPTAFYLCASTRENGLGYTFGSGTRLTVV.

DNA of the CDR3: TGTGCCAGCAGCCAGGGACACCCCAACGCTGAAGCTTTCTTT. It codes for CASSQGHPNAEAFF. The chain carries TRBV14 and TRBJ1-1, with D tentatively TRBD1 (6 bases). Trimming took off 3 bases at V and 6 bases at J, with 14 bases between the two ends. CDR3 size: 14 residues. CDR1 is SGHDN, CDR2 FVKESK, per germline.

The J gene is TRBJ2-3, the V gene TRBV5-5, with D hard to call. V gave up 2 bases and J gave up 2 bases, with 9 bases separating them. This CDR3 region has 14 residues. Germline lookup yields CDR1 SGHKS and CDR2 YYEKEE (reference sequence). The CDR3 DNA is TGTGCCAGCAGCTTCCAGGTCCTCACAGATACGCAGTATTTT. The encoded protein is CASSFQVLTDTQYF. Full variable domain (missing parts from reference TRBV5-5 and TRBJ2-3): DAGVTQSPTHLIKTRGQQVTLRCSPISGHKSVSWYQQVLGQGPQFIFQYYEKEERGRGNFPDRFSARQFPNYSSELNVNALLLGDSALYLCASSFQVLTDTQYFGPGTRLTVL.

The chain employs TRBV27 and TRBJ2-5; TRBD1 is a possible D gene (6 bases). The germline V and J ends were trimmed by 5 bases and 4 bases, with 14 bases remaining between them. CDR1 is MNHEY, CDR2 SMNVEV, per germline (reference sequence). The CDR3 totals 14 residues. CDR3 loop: CASSPTGLGETQYF. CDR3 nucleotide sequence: TGTGCCAGCAGTCCAACAGGGCTGGGAGAGACCCAGTACTTC.

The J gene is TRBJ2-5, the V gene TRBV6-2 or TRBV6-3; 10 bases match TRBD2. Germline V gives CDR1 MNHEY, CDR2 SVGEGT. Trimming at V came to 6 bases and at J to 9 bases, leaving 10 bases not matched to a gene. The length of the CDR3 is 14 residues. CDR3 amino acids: CASSKGLATPAQYF. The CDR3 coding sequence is TGTGCCAGCAGCAAGGGACTAGCGACCCCTGCCCAGTACTTC.

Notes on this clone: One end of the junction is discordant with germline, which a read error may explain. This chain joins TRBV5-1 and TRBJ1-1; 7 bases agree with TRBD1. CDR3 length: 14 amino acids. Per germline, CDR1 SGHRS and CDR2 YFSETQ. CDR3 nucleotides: TGCGCCAGCAGTTTGGGACAGAAGAACACTGAAGCTTTCTTT. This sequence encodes CASSLGQKNTEAFF. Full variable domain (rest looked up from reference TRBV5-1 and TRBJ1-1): KAGVTQTPRYLIKTRGQQVTLSCSPISGHRSVSWYQQTPGQGLQFLFEYFSETQRNKGNFPGRFSGRQFSNSRSEMNVSTLELGDSALYLCASSLGQKNTEAFFGQGTRLTVV.